The 32 T cell receptor beta chains below all came from one sample that was sequenced in a study of Ad26.COV2.S vaccination and SARS-CoV-2 variants listed by TCRdb under 2021. The treatment or condition label corresponds to: approximately 18 received Ad26.COV2.S at low or high dose, single or two shots; 5 received placebo; per-sample allocation not given. For vaccine and placebo recipients, the sequenced repertoires came from samples collected on day 63 after the first injection. The library was obtained by the immunoSEQ multiplex PCR assay. Drawn from immuneACCESS, this table holds only the in-frame rearrangements with V and J called that TCRdb kept. Clones are partly lost; checked studies trace under half to an unresolved V gene and leave the rest unexplained. The sample table holds fewer than 500,000 clones, of which about 88% were seen once. The top ten hold 2.5% to 3% of the sample. The material was peripheral blood, obtained in a trial of Ad26.COV2.S vaccine versus placebo. These receptors all come from a person aged 18 to 59 who received the Ad26.COV2.S COVID-19 vaccine or a placebo.

The chain joins TRBV13 to TRBJ2-1; 14 nucleotides line up with TRBD2. Germline-derived CDR1 and CDR2 are PRHDT and FYEKMQ (reference sequence). Trimming cost V 4 bases and J 8 bases; bases outside gene matches: 7. The CDR3 loop spans 16 amino acids. CDR3 region: CASSWGLAGVVDEQFF. The CDR3 region has the DNA TGTGCCAGCAGCTGGGGACTAGCGGGAGTGGTTGATGAGCAGTTCTTC.

The chain carries TRBV6-6 and TRBJ2-7; D remains unclear. V shed 9 bases and J shed 5 bases, with 11 bases lying between them. There are 11 residues in the CDR3. The germline CDR1 and CDR2 sequences are MNHNY and SVGAGI (reference sequence). The CDR3 spells CARTCSNEQYV. As DNA, the CDR3 is TGTGCCAGGACTTGTAGCAACGAGCAGTACGTC.

V and J are TRBV19 and TRBJ1-6; 8 bases are shared with TRBD1. In germline, CDR1 is LNHDA, CDR2 SQIVND (reference sequence). The V gene end was trimmed by 9 bases and the J gene end by 5 bases; junction bases not matched to a gene: 12. There are 16 residues in the CDR3. CDR3: CARPHRATGDNSPLHF. The CDR3, as DNA: TGTGCCAGACCTCACCGGGCGACAGGGGATAATTCACCCCTCCACTTT.

This clone has just one count. The rearrangement links TRBV30 to TRBJ1-4; a possible D gene is TRBD1 (6 bases). The V gene's germline CDR1 is GTSNPN and CDR2 SVGIG (reference sequence). The V end was cut by 4 bases, the J end by 5 bases, with 14 bases between. The CDR3 runs to 14 residues. CDR3 DNA: TGTGCCTGGACCCCAGGGGTCACGAATGAAAAACTGTTTTTT. Protein product: CAWTPGVTNEKLFF.

This chain uses TRBV6-2 or TRBV6-3 with TRBJ1-1, with 10 bases that match TRBD1. Germline V gene data show CDR1 as MNHEY and CDR2 as SVGEGT. The V and J ends lost 2 bases and 4 bases, in that order; junction bases with no gene match: 4. CDR3 size: 15 residues. Here the CDR3 DNA reads TGTGCCAGCAGTTACAAGGGACAGGGGAGCACTGAAGCTTTCTTT. Amino acid sequence: CASSYKGQGSTEAFF.

V is TRBV28 and J is TRBJ1-2, with D unresolved. V lost 3 bases and J lost 3, with 5 bases in between. Germline V gene lookup returns CDR1 MDHEN and CDR2 SYDVKM. The CDR3 sequence is 12 residues long. DNA of the CDR3: TGTGCCAGCAGTTTCGGACACTATGGCTACACCTTC. It specifies CASSFGHYGYTF.

V usage is TRBV11-2 and J usage is TRBJ2-2; D might be TRBD1 (5 bases). The CDR3 extends over 17 amino acids. The ends were cut back, 6 bases at V and 4 bases at J, with 21 bases in the middle. Germline-derived CDR1 and CDR2 are SGHAT and FQNNGV. DNA for the CDR3: TGTGCCAGCAGACCCGCCTCGGGCAGGGTGGGCACCGGGGAGCTGTTTTTT. Translation gives CASRPASGRVGTGELFF.

The chain couples TRBV4-3 to TRBJ2-1; 7 nucleotides align to TRBD1. After removal of 4 bases from V and 4 bases from J, the junction contained 4 bases not matched to a gene. This CDR3 has 14 residues. The germline V gene encodes CDR1 LGHNA and CDR2 YSLEER. CDR3 protein: CASSRYRGYNEQFF. Here the CDR3 DNA reads TGCGCCAGCAGCCGGTACAGGGGATACAATGAGCAGTTCTTC.

This clone was counted only a few times. The chain combines TRBV29-1 with TRBJ2-3, with D possibly TRBD1 on 6 matching bases. CDR1 and CDR2 from the germline V gene are SQVTM and ANQGSEA. The CDR3 contains 14 residues. V gave up 7 bases and J gave up 0 bases, with 14 bases separating them. The CDR3 coding sequence is TGCAGCGCCTGGGGGCAGTTTAGCACAGATACGCAGTATTTT. It is translated as CSAWGQFSTDTQYF.

The chain carries TRBV11-2 and TRBJ2-7; the match to TRBD2 covers 10 bases. The trim removed 5 bases at V and 3 bases at J, leaving 7 bases unmatched. Germline lookup yields CDR1 SGHAT and CDR2 FQNNGV. The CDR3 is 15 residues long. The CDR3 bases are TGTGCCAGCAGCCGTCTAGCGGGAGCCCACTACGAGCAGTACGTC. Protein: CASSRLAGAHYEQYV.

V and J are TRBV7-9 and TRBJ1-2, with D possibly TRBD1 on 5 matching bases. V shed 4 bases and J shed 1 base, with 13 bases lying between them. Germline-derived CDR1 and CDR2 are SEHNR and FQNEAQ (reference sequence). The CDR3 is made up of 15 amino acids. CDR3 region: CASSSDSPYNYGYTF. CDR3 nucleotides: TGTGCCAGCAGCTCCGACAGTCCCTATAACTATGGCTACACCTTC.

V and J are TRBV28 and TRBJ1-2; D is possibly TRBD1 (6 bases). The germline gives CDR1 MDHEN, CDR2 SYDVKM. V shed 5 bases and J shed 8 bases, with 12 bases lying between them. The CDR3 sequence is 12 residues long. CDR3 sequence (DNA): TGTGCCAGCAGTGCGACAGGTCGGGGCTACACCTTC. Translating it yields CASSATGRGYTF.

There are a few counts of this clone. This chain links TRBV19 with TRBJ2-1, with TRBD1 identical over 10 bases. There are 15 residues in the CDR3. With V trimmed by 3 bases and J by 8 bases, 7 bases remained unmatched. Germline loops: CDR1 LNHDA, CDR2 SQIVND (reference sequence). CDR3 sequence (DNA): TGTGCCAGTAGTATGGGGACAGGGGTTAGCGATGAGCAGTTCTTC. It specifies CASSMGTGVSDEQFF.

This sequence joins TRBV4-3 and TRBJ2-6; D remains ambiguous. V dropped 4 bases and J dropped 0 bases, with 16 bases sitting between them. Germline V gene sequence: CDR1 LGHNA, CDR2 YSLEER. The CDR3 totals 18 residues. Here the CDR3 DNA reads TGCGCCAGCAGCCGGAGCCCGAACGTCCACTCTGGGGCCAACGTCCTGACTTTC. It encodes CASSRSPNVHSGANVLTF.

This rearrangement joins TRBV6-2 or TRBV6-3 to TRBJ2-1; the match to TRBD2 covers 12 bases. V gave up 4 bases and J gave up 5 bases; unmatched junction bases: 6. The CDR3 contains 16 residues. Germline assignment: CDR1 MNHEY and CDR2 SVGEGT. For the CDR3, the DNA is TGTGCCAGCAGTTCGCCTGCTAGCGGGAGGGACAATGAGCAGTTCTTC. Encoded protein: CASSSPASGRDNEQFF.

The chain uses TRBV28 and TRBJ2-2; D call uncertain. V dropped 7 bases and J dropped 5 bases, with 8 bases sitting between them. This CDR3 has 12 residues. Germline V gene sequence: CDR1 MDHEN, CDR2 SYDVKM. In DNA, the CDR3 is TGTGCCAGCATCAGCCAGACCGGGGAGCTGTTTTTT. Its protein product is CASISQTGELFF.

This chain links TRBV4-2 with TRBJ2-2; D is perhaps TRBD1 (6 bases). With 0 bases removed from V and 0 bases from J, the gap between germline ends came to 8 bases. CDR1 and CDR2 from the germline V gene are LGHNA and YNFKEQ. The CDR3 runs to 16 residues. The CDR3 DNA is TGTGCCAGCAGCCAAGATCACAGGGCGAACACCGGGGAGCTGTTTTTT. Translation: CASSQDHRANTGELFF.

The gene calls are TRBV28 and TRBJ1-5; D is possibly TRBD1 (5 bases). The CDR3 contains 13 residues. Germline-derived CDR1 and CDR2 are MDHEN and SYDVKM. V lost 7 bases and J lost 3, with 10 bases in between. CDR3 sequence: CASTGTFNQPQHF. CDR3 bases: TGTGCCAGCACGGGGACCTTCAATCAGCCCCAGCATTTT.

The gene calls are TRBV7-9 and TRBJ2-6; D possibly corresponds to TRBD1 (5 bases). V was shortened by 4 bases and J by 1 base, with 11 bases between the two germline ends. Germline-derived CDR1 and CDR2 are SEHNR and FQNEAQ (reference sequence). The CDR3 extends over 16 amino acids. CDR3 sequence (DNA): TGTGCCAGCAGCTCTCCCAGGGTATCTGGGGCCAACGTCCTGACTTTC. Residues: CASSSPRVSGANVLTF.

The rearrangement uses TRBV30 and TRBJ2-5; D perhaps matches TRBD2 (5 bases). The CDR3 loop spans 13 amino acids. V dropped 3 bases and J dropped 3 bases, with 11 bases sitting between them. Germline V lookup: CDR1 GTSNPN, CDR2 SVGIG (reference sequence). Written as DNA, the CDR3 is TGTGCCTGGAGCTTGACTATGAAAGAGACCCAGTACTTC. Encoded protein: CAWSLTMKETQYF. Supplemented by reference TRBV30 and TRBJ2-5, the full variable domain reads SQTIHQWPATLVQPVGSPLSLECTVEGTSNPNLYWYRQAAGRGLQLLFYSVGIGQISSEVPQNLSASRPQDRQFILSSKKLLLSDSGFYLCAWSLTMKETQYFGPGTRLLVL.

The chain combines TRBV4-2 with TRBJ2-1; TRBD1 is a possible D gene (6 bases). In germline, CDR1 is LGHNA, CDR2 YNFKEQ. Trimming removed 2 bases from V and 0 bases from J, with 14 bases in between. This CDR3 spans 17 amino acids. The chain's CDR3 is CASSQLQAGASYNEQFF. The CDR3 DNA sequence: TGTGCCAGCAGCCAACTCCAGGCAGGGGCCTCCTACAATGAGCAGTTCTTC.

CDR3 in DNA: TGCAGCGTTCGAAGTTGGGAGGCGCCCGGGGAGCTGTTTTTT. It yields the protein CSVRSWEAPGELFF. The chain has TRBV29-1 and TRBJ2-2; maybe TRBD2 (6 bases). V dropped 5 bases and J dropped 6 bases, with 16 bases sitting between them. The CDR3 consists of 14 residues. Germline CDR1 and CDR2: SQVTM and ANQGSEA.

The chain couples TRBV11-2 to TRBJ2-1, with a possible D match to TRBD1 (6 bases). From germline, CDR1 is SGHAT and CDR2 FQNNGV. Trimming pared 2 bases from V and 2 bases from J, leaving 10 bases between. CDR3 length: 15 amino acids. Written as DNA, the CDR3 is TGTGCCAGCAGCTTAAACAGGGTAACCTACAATGAGCAGTTCTTC. As protein: CASSLNRVTYNEQFF.

This clone came up once. This chain joins TRBV4-3 and TRBJ1-1; 10 nucleotides match TRBD1. In germline, CDR1 is LGHNA, CDR2 YSLEER. With V trimmed by 0 bases and J by 10 bases, 8 bases remained unmatched. The CDR3 runs 15 residues. CDR3 sequence (DNA): TGCGCCAGCAGCCAAGATAAGGGGACAGGGGTACTAGCTTTCTTT. It specifies CASSQDKGTGVLAFF.

J is TRBJ2-1 and V is TRBV5-4; possibly TRBD2 for D (5 bases). Germline assignment: CDR1 SGHNT and CDR2 YYREEE (reference sequence). This CDR3 contains 15 residues. Trimming took 1 base from V and 1 from J, leaving 9 bases between them. CDR3 sequence (DNA): TGTGCCAGCAGCTTGCGAGCGGATTCCTACAATGAGCAGTTCTTC. Protein: CASSLRADSYNEQFF.

This clone was seen once. The chain links TRBV4-3 to TRBJ2-3; no definite D call. Between the trimmed V and J ends, which lost 0 bases and 3 bases, there was a span of 13 bases. This CDR3 has 16 residues. Germline V gene lookup returns CDR1 LGHNA and CDR2 YSLEER. The chain's CDR3 is CASSQEPTVGTDTQYF. The CDR3 DNA reads TGCGCCAGCAGCCAAGAACCCACAGTAGGGACAGATACGCAGTATTTT.

This chain joins TRBV4-3 and TRBJ2-5; D is undetermined. V lost 1 base and J 1 base, leaving 16 bases between the germline ends. The CDR3 is 17 residues long. The germline V gene has CDR1 LGHNA and CDR2 YSLEER. CDR3 nucleotides: TGCGCCAGCAGCCAAGTTGGTCCAGAACTCATCCAAGAGACCCAGTACTTC. This codes for CASSQVGPELIQETQYF.

This clone was counted a single time. V and J are TRBV5-5 and TRBJ2-6, with a possible D match to TRBD1 (6 bases). Germline V gene lookup returns CDR1 SGHKS and CDR2 YYEKEE (reference sequence). The CDR3 contains 16 residues. Trimming pared 6 bases from V and 0 bases from J, leaving 13 bases between. Here the CDR3 DNA reads TGTGCCAGCATCCCACGAGGGGGCTCTGGGGCCAACGTCCTGACTTTC. This codes for CASIPRGGSGANVLTF.

The J gene is TRBJ1-6, the V gene TRBV4-3; D remains unclear. Germline V CDR1 and CDR2: LGHNA, YSLEER. The CDR3 sequence is 20 residues long. V lost 4 bases, J lost 5 bases, and 27 bases lay in between. The CDR3, as DNA: TGCGCCAGCAGCCCATCCGGTCCCTCGTTAAGAGGGTTCGATAATTCACCCCTCCACTTT. As protein: CASSPSGPSLRGFDNSPLHF.

The V call is TRBV28, the J call TRBJ1-5; D is unclear. The V gene's germline CDR1 is MDHEN and CDR2 SYDVKM. This CDR3 contains 13 residues. With 6 bases removed from V and 4 bases from J, the gap between germline ends came to 10 bases. The chain's CDR3 is CASSSGGNQPQHF. DNA for the CDR3: TGTGCCAGCAGCTCGGGCGGAAATCAGCCCCAGCATTTT. The full variable domain, rest sourced from reference TRBV28 and TRBJ1-5, is DVKVTQSSRYLVKRTGEKVFLECVQDMDHENMFWYRQDPGLGLRLIYFSYDVKMKEKGDIPEGYSVSREKKERFSLILESASTNQTSMYLCASSSGGNQPQHFGDGTRLSIL.

V and J are TRBV6-1 and TRBJ2-4; D is unresolved. The CDR3 has 12 residues. V lost 2 bases, J lost 5 bases, and 4 bases lay in between. Germline CDR1 is MNHNS and CDR2 is SASEGT. The CDR3 region is CASSEQQNIQYF. The CDR3 coding sequence is TGTGCCAGCAGTGAACAGCAAAACATTCAGTACTTC.

The chain is built from TRBV24-1 and TRBJ2-5; possible D gene TRBD2, 6 bases. The CDR3 loop spans 12 amino acids. In germline, CDR1 is KGHDR, CDR2 SFDVKD. V dropped 5 bases and J dropped 5 bases, with 8 bases sitting between them. In DNA form, the CDR3 reads TGTGCCACCAGTGGGGCGGGGGAGACCCAGTACTTC. Encoded protein: CATSGAGETQYF.